This T cell receptor beta chain was recovered during a study of cytotoxic CD8 clonotypes in ibrutinib-treated CLL. The CDR3 is 19 amino acids. From germline, CDR1 is LGHNA and CDR2 YSLEER. Germline trimming cut 5 bases from V and 4 bases from J; bases unmatched to any gene: 17. Some clones are missing from TCRdb's copy, which holds only in-frame ones; the method was immunoSEQ multiplex PCR. The sample contains about 130,000 clones, around three quarters of which appear only once. The V and J genes are TRBV4-3 and TRBJ2-1; 10 bases are a match to TRBD2. The source is a human donor with chronic lymphocytic leukemia. The sequencing used PBMCs, collected after 12 months of ibrutinib treatment. The CDR3 loop reads CASSSPSGLAGVGYNEQFF. The CDR3 nucleotides are TGCGCCAGCAGCTCGCCATCGGGGCTAGCGGGAGTAGGTTACAATGAGCAGTTCTTC.